This record looks at one T cell receptor beta chain sequence and its context. The CDR3 contains 17 residues. V lost 1 base to trimming and J lost 0 bases; unmatched junction nucleotides: 8. Germline V gene data show CDR1 as LNHNV and CDR2 as YYDKDF (reference sequence). This specimen belongs to a study of control samples from healthy donors and cancer patients. Generated by immunoSEQ multiplex PCR, the TCRdb table keeps only in-frame clones and is missing some. In the table there are 150,000 to 200,000 clones, 70% to 90% of which are singletons. Sequences were obtained from blood. This TCR was recovered from a man aged 25-45 years in good health. V and J are TRBV15 and TRBJ1-1; 7 nucleotides match TRBD1. CDR3 sequence (DNA): TGTGCCACCAGCAGAGGACAGGGAAGTTGGGTGAACACTGAAGCTTTCTTT. Protein: CATSRGQGSWVNTEAFF.